The next 27 T cell receptor beta chains were all read from a single sample in a study of blood T cell repertoires in COVID-19. Here immunoSEQ multiplex PCR was the method, and the copy in TCRdb shows in-frame clones only, minus some. The sample yields around 150,000 clones, about 87% seen once. The sample was peripheral blood. The receptors shown here come from a human donor with COVID-19, enrolled during active disease. The donor label of this sample is uncertain.

The chain carries TRBV30 and TRBJ2-3; 8 bases are a match to TRBD1. Germline CDR1 and CDR2: GTSNPN and SVGIG (reference sequence). The CDR3 length is 13 residues. J lost 9 bases, V lost 0 bases, and 5 bases had no gene match. The CDR3 nucleotides read TGTGCCTGGAGTGTACTACAGGGGGTAACGCAGTATTTT. Encoded protein: CAWSVLQGVTQYF.

This chain joins TRBV9 and TRBJ1-4; no definite D call. V was trimmed by 4 bases and J by 7 bases, leaving 26 bases between them. Per germline, CDR1 SGDLS and CDR2 YYNGEE. The CDR3 is 18 amino acids. CDR3 bases: TGTGCCAGCAGCCCAGGCGGGGTCCTCACCTCCGTGGTTGAAAAACTGTTTTTT. Translating it yields CASSPGGVLTSVVEKLFF.

The CDR3, as DNA: TGTGCCAGCTCACCGGGGAGAAACACCATATATTTT. It codes for CASSPGRNTIYF. The chain is built from TRBV11-2 and TRBJ1-3; no clear D gene. The CDR3 is 12 amino acids. Germline V gives CDR1 SGHAT, CDR2 FQNNGV. V was cut by 8 bases and J by 5 bases, with 10 bases left in between. Combining the CDR3 with reference TRBV11-2 and TRBJ1-3 gives the whole variable domain EAGVAQSPRYKIIEKRQSVAFWCNPISGHATLYWYQQILGQGPKLLIQFQNNGVVDDSQLPKDRFSAERLKGVDSTLKIQPAKLEDSAVYLCASSPGRNTIYFGEGSWLTVV.

In its sample, this clone was seen once. V gene TRBV11-2 combines with J gene TRBJ1-1; D might be TRBD1 (5 bases). The length of the CDR3 is 14 residues. V was pared by 1 base and J by 3 bases, with 9 bases between. CDR1 SGHAT and CDR2 FQNNGV come from the germline V gene. The CDR3 region is CASSLVRGDTEAFF. In DNA form, the CDR3 reads TGTGCCAGCAGCTTAGTGCGGGGGGACACTGAAGCTTTCTTT.

This clone turned up a few times. The chain carries TRBV9 and TRBJ1-4; no clear D. The V end was cut by 0 bases, the J end by 7 bases, with 10 bases between. The CDR3 extends over 14 amino acids. Per germline, CDR1 SGDLS and CDR2 YYNGEE. The CDR3 here is CASSVGQNPEKLFF. CDR3 nucleotide sequence: TGTGCCAGCAGCGTAGGTCAGAACCCTGAAAAACTGTTTTTT.

The chain carries TRBV4-2 and TRBJ1-3; D is unclear. V was pared by 4 bases and J by 4 bases, with 17 bases between. The CDR3 is made up of 16 amino acids. Germline V gene data show CDR1 as LGHNA and CDR2 as YNFKEQ. The CDR3 loop reads CASSLLLGREGNTIYF. In DNA, the CDR3 is TGTGCCAGCAGCCTCCTTCTGGGGAGGGAGGGAAACACCATATATTTT.

The chain is built from TRBV7-3 and TRBJ2-2, with 7 bases that match TRBD1. Germline V gene sequence: CDR1 SGHTA, CDR2 FQGTGA. The CDR3 is made up of 15 amino acids. V was clipped by 4 bases and J by 6 bases; unmatched bases: 8. CDR3 residues: CASSSTGVGSGELFF. CDR3 coding DNA: TGTGCCAGCAGCTCAACAGGGGTCGGGTCCGGGGAGCTGTTTTTT.

This clone was detected once. The rearrangement uses TRBV18 and TRBJ2-7; 10 nucleotides line up with TRBD2. The CDR3 extends over 16 amino acids. V shed 4 bases, J shed 3 bases, and the junction held 9 bases outside the gene matches. Germline loops: CDR1 KGHSH, CDR2 LQKENI. DNA for the CDR3: TGTGCCAGCTCACAGGGGCTAGCGGGAGAGATCTACGAGCAGTACTTC. This encodes CASSQGLAGEIYEQYF. Full variable domain (remainder filled in from reference TRBV18 and TRBJ2-7): NAGVMQNPRHLVRRRGQEARLRCSPMKGHSHVYWYRQLPEEGLKFMVYLQKENIIDESGMPKERFSAEFPKEGPSILRIQQVVRGDSAAYFCASSQGLAGEIYEQYFGPGTRLTVT.

The chain carries TRBV10-2 and TRBJ1-3, with D possibly being TRBD1 (5 bases). Germline assignment: CDR1 WSHSY and CDR2 SAAADI. The CDR3 covers 15 residues. Trimming left V 5 bases short and J 3 bases short, with 14 bases between. The CDR3 DNA sequence: TGCGCCAGCAGTCCGATAGGGGCCGGTGGAAACACCATATATTTT. It translates to CASSPIGAGGNTIYF.

This clone was seen a handful of times. V usage is TRBV9 and J usage is TRBJ2-1; D is undetermined. The CDR3 sequence is 15 residues long. Germline V gene sequence: CDR1 SGDLS, CDR2 YYNGEE. V was shortened by 1 base and J by 5 bases, with 13 bases between the two germline ends. The CDR3 protein is CASSVYALSDNEQFF. DNA for the CDR3: TGTGCCAGCAGCGTATACGCGCTTTCGGACAATGAGCAGTTCTTC.

The rearrangement links TRBV19 to TRBJ1-2; perhaps TRBD1 as D (6 bases). V gave up 3 bases and J gave up 3 bases, with 11 bases separating them. Germline V gene data show CDR1 as LNHDA and CDR2 as SQIVND (reference sequence). CDR3 size: 14 residues. CDR3 amino acids: CASSIPGAHYGYTF. CDR3 DNA: TGTGCCAGTAGTATCCCAGGGGCTCACTATGGCTACACCTTC. The entire variable domain, with the rest obtained from reference TRBV19 and TRBJ1-2, is as follows: DGGITQSPKYLFRKEGQNVTLSCEQNLNHDAMYWYRQDPGQGLRLIYYSQIVNDFQKGDIAEGYSVSREKKESFPLTVTSAQKNPTAFYLCASSIPGAHYGYTFGSGTRLTVV.

This clone was seen more than once but under ten times. V gene TRBV6-5 combines with J gene TRBJ1-2, with 10 bases matching TRBD1. With V trimmed by 6 bases and J by 7 bases, 5 bases remained unmatched. Germline V gene data show CDR1 as MNHEY and CDR2 as SVGAGI. The CDR3 has 13 residues. CDR3: CASRGQGRSGYTF. In DNA, the CDR3 is TGTGCCAGCAGGGGACAGGGGAGAAGTGGCTACACCTTC.

This chain links TRBV11-3 with TRBJ2-1; 10 nucleotides agree with TRBD2. The germline gives CDR1 SGHNT, CDR2 YENEEA. The CDR3 extends over 16 amino acids. V lost 0 bases, J lost 4 bases, and 3 bases stayed unmatched. Written as DNA, the CDR3 is TGTGCCAGCAGCTTAGAAGGGACTAGCGCTTACAATGAGCAGTTCTTC. Its protein product is CASSLEGTSAYNEQFF.

This rearrangement joins TRBV9 to TRBJ1-1; tentatively, D is TRBD1 (5 bases). From germline, CDR1 is SGDLS and CDR2 YYNGEE. Trimming cost V 3 bases and J 3 bases, with 9 bases left between them. This CDR3 comprises 13 residues. The CDR3: CASSATGYTEAFF. CDR3 coding DNA: TGTGCCAGCAGCGCAACAGGTTACACTGAAGCTTTCTTT.

The gene calls are TRBV9 and TRBJ1-1; 7 positions match TRBD1. CDR1 SGDLS and CDR2 YYNGEE come from the germline V gene. The ends lost 4 bases at V and 0 bases at J; junction bases unmatched: 3. The CDR3 sequence is 14 residues long. The CDR3: CASSKGTVNTEAFF. Written as DNA, the CDR3 is TGTGCCAGCAGCAAAGGGACAGTGAACACTGAAGCTTTCTTT.

The chain carries TRBV2 and TRBJ1-5; D possibly corresponds to TRBD1 (6 bases). The CDR3 covers 14 residues. V was shortened by 2 bases and J by 7 bases, with 12 bases between the two germline ends. Looked up from germline, CDR1 is SNHLY and CDR2 is FYNNEI. CDR3 sequence (DNA): TGTGCCAGCAGTGAATTAGGGGGGGGACAGCCCCAGCATTTT. This gives the protein CASSELGGGQPQHF.

The gene calls are TRBV12-3 or TRBV12-4 and TRBJ2-1, with D possibly matching TRBD2 (5 bases). Trimming cost V 6 bases and J 6 bases, with 9 bases left between them. This CDR3 has 12 amino acids. CDR3: CASSALVNEQFF. In DNA form, the CDR3 reads TGTGCCAGCAGCGCACTAGTCAATGAGCAGTTCTTC.

This sequence joins TRBV12-5 and TRBJ2-7; perhaps TRBD1 as D (6 bases). V lost 4 bases, J lost 9 bases, and 13 bases lay in between. This CDR3 is built from 12 residues. CDR1 and CDR2 (germline): LGHNT, FRNRAP. Here the CDR3 reads CASGSRQDAQYF. CDR3 nucleotide sequence: TGTGCTAGTGGTTCGCGACAGGATGCGCAGTACTTC. The full variable domain, in which reference TRBV12-5 and TRBJ2-7 provide the parts outside the CDR3, is DARVTQTPRHKVTEMGQEVTMRCQPILGHNTVFWYRQTMMQGLELLAYFRNRAPLDDSGMPKDRFSAEMPDATLATLKIQPSEPRDSAVYFCASGSRQDAQYFGPGTRLTVT.

V is TRBV5-5 and J is TRBJ1-1; no definite D call. Trimming took off 1 base at V and 4 bases at J, with 8 bases between the two ends. Germline values: CDR1 SGHKS, CDR2 YYEKEE (reference sequence). The CDR3 runs to 13 residues. CDR3 region: CASSLRLITEAFF. For the CDR3, the DNA is TGTGCCAGCAGCTTGAGACTCATCACTGAAGCTTTCTTT.

V gene TRBV19 combines with J gene TRBJ2-2; a possible D gene is TRBD1 (6 bases). Trimming shortened V by 4 bases and J by 3 bases, and 9 bases separated the two germline ends. There are 14 residues in the CDR3. Germline V CDR1 and CDR2: LNHDA, SQIVND (reference sequence). CDR3 sequence (DNA): TGTGCCAGTAGTAGCGGACAGTACACCGGGGAGCTGTTTTTT. Translated: CASSSGQYTGELFF.

J is TRBJ2-7 and V is TRBV6-5; the match to TRBD1 covers 7 bases. Trimming took 2 bases from V and 3 from J; bases not matched to a gene: 4. This CDR3 comprises 14 residues. Germline CDR1 reads MNHEY; CDR2 reads SVGAGI. Here the CDR3 DNA reads TGTGCCAGCAGTTACGCCCGGGACAGCTACGAGCAGTACTTC. This sequence encodes CASSYARDSYEQYF.

The V gene is TRBV6-4, the J gene TRBJ1-5; 7 bases are shared with TRBD1. The junction had 9 bases not matched to a gene; V was cut back by 0 bases and J by 7 bases. The CDR3 consists of 16 residues. In germline, CDR1 is MRHNA, CDR2 SNTAGT. The CDR3 DNA reads TGTGCCAGCAGTGACTCTTGGCAGGGGGTTAACCAGCCCCAGCATTTT. Protein sequence: CASSDSWQGVNQPQHF.

This clone was recorded only once. The chain carries TRBV30 and TRBJ2-1; TRBD2 matches 12 bases. The CDR3 sequence is 15 residues long. CDR1 GTSNPN and CDR2 SVGIG come from the germline V gene (reference sequence). The V and J ends lost 4 bases and 4 bases, in that order; junction bases with no gene match: 5. CDR3 coding DNA: TGTGCCTGGACCGCTAGCGGGAGGGCTTACAATGAGCAGTTCTTC. Encoded protein: CAWTASGRAYNEQFF.

J is TRBJ2-1 and V is TRBV5-1; 7 positions agree with TRBD1. V gave up 0 bases and J gave up 3 bases; unmatched junction bases: 3. Germline lookup yields CDR1 SGHRS and CDR2 YFSETQ. This CDR3 is built from 15 residues. DNA for the CDR3: TGCGCCAGCAGCTTGGGACAGGGTTTCTACAATGAGCAGTTCTTC. Translating it yields CASSLGQGFYNEQFF.

The genes are TRBV12-3 or TRBV12-4 and TRBJ2-2, with D tentatively TRBD1 (5 bases). V shed 4 bases and J shed 6 bases, with 9 bases lying between them. The CDR3 is made up of 13 amino acids. CDR3 loop: CASSSVGPGELFF. CDR3 sequence (DNA): TGTGCCAGCAGTTCCGTGGGGCCCGGGGAGCTGTTTTTT.

The V and J genes are TRBV3-1 (or the pseudogene TRBV3-2) and TRBJ2-1; 7 nucleotides line up with TRBD1. With V trimmed by 5 bases and J by 6 bases, 7 bases remained unmatched. The CDR3 contains 14 residues. Per the germline V gene, CDR1 is LGHDT and CDR2 is YNNKEL (reference sequence). The CDR3 DNA sequence: TGTGCCAGCAGCTTTCTAGGGGGCCCCAATGAGCAGTTCTTC. It is translated as CASSFLGGPNEQFF.

CDR3 region: CASSYAPTGGREAFF. Here the CDR3 DNA reads TGTGCCAGCAGCTACGCCCCTACAGGGGGGCGTGAAGCTTTCTTT. The rearrangement uses TRBV4-2 and TRBJ1-1, with 8 positions matching TRBD1. There are 15 residues in the CDR3. V lost 5 bases to trimming and J lost 7 bases; unmatched junction nucleotides: 12. Germline V gene data show CDR1 as LGHNA and CDR2 as YNFKEQ.